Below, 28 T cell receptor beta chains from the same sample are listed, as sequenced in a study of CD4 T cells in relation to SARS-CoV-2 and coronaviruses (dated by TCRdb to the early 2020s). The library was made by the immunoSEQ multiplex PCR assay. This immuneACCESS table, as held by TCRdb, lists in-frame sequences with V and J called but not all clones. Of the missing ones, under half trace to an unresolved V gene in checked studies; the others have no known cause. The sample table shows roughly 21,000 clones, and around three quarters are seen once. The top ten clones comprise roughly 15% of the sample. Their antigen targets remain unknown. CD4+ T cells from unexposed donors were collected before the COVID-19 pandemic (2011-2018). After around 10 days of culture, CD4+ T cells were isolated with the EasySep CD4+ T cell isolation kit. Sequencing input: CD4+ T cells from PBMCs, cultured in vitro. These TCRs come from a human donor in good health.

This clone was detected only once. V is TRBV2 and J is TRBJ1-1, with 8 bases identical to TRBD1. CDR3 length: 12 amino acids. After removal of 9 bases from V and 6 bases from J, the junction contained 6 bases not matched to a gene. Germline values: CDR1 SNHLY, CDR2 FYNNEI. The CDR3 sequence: CASGQGLAEAFF. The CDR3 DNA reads TGTGCCAGTGGACAGGGTTTGGCTGAAGCTTTCTTT.

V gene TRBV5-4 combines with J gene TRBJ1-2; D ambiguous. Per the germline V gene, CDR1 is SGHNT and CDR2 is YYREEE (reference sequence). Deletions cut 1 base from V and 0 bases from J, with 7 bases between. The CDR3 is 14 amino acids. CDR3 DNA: TGTGCCAGCAGCTTGACCGGAGCTAACTATGGCTACACCTTC. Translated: CASSLTGANYGYTF.

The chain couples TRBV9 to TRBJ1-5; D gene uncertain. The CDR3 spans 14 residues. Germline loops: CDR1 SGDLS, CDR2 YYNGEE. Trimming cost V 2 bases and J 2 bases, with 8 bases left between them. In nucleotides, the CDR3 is TGTGCCAGCAGCGTCGGCCTGGGCAATCAGCCCCAGCATTTT. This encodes CASSVGLGNQPQHF. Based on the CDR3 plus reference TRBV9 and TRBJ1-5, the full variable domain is DSGVTQTPKHLITATGQRVTLRCSPRSGDLSVYWYQQSLDQGLQFLIQYYNGEERAKGNILERFSAQQFPDLHSELNLSSLELGDSALYFCASSVGLGNQPQHFGDGTRLSIL.

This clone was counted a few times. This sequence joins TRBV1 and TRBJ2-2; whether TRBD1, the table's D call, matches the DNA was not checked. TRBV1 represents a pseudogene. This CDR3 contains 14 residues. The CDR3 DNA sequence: TGCACCAGCAGCCGGAACAGGGGGACCGGGGAGCTGTTTTTT. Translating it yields CTSSRNRGTGELFF.

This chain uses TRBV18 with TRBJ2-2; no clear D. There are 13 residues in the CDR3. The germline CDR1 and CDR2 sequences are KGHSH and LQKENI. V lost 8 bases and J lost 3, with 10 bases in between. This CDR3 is CASAQFDTGELFF. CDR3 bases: TGTGCCAGCGCCCAATTTGACACCGGGGAGCTGTTTTTT.

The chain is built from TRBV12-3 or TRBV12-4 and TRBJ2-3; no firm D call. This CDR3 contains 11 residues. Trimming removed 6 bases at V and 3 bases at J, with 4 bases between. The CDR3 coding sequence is TGTGCCAGCAGATTAACAGATACGCAGTATTTT. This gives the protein CASRLTDTQYF.

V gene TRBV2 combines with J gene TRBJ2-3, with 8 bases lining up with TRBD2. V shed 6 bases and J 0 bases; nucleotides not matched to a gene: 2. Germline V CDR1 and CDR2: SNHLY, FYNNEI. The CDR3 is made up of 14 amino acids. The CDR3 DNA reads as TGTGCCAGCAGACTAGCGGCCAGCACAGATACGCAGTATTTT. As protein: CASRLAASTDTQYF.

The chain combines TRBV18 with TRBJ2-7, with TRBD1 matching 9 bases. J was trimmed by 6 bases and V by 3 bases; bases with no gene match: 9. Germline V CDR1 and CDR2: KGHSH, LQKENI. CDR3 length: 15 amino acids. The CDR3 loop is CASSPMIGQGFEQYF. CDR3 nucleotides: TGTGCCAGCTCACCGATGATCGGACAGGGGTTCGAGCAGTACTTC.

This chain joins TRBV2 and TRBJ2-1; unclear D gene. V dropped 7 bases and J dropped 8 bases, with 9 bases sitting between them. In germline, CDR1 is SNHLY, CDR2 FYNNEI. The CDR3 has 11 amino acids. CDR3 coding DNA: TGTGCCAGCACTCCGGGCTATGAGCAGTTCTTC. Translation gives CASTPGYEQFF.

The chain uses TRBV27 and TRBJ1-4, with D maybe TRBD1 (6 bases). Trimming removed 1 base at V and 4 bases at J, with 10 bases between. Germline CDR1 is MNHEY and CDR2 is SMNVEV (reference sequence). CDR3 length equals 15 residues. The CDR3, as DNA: TGTGCCAGCAGTTTATATCTAGGGGGTAATGAAAAACTGTTTTTT. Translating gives CASSLYLGGNEKLFF.

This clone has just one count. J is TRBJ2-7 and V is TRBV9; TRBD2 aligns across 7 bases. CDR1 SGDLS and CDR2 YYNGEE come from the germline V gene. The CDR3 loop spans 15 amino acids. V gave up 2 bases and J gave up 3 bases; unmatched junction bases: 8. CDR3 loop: CASSVSGTDGYEQYF. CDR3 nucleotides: TGTGCCAGCAGCGTGAGCGGGACTGACGGCTACGAGCAGTACTTC.

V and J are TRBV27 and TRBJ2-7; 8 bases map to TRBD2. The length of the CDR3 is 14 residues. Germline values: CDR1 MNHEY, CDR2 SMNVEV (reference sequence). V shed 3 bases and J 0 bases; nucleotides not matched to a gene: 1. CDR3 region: CASSFLAGSYEQYF. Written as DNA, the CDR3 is TGTGCCAGCAGTTTCCTAGCGGGCTCCTACGAGCAGTACTTC.

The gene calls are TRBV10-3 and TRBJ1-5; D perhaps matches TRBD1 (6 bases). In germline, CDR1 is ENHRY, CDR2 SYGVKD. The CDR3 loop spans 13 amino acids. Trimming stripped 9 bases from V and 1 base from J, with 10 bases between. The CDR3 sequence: CAIQGVSNQPQHF. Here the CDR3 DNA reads TGTGCCATACAGGGTGTGAGCAATCAGCCCCAGCATTTT.

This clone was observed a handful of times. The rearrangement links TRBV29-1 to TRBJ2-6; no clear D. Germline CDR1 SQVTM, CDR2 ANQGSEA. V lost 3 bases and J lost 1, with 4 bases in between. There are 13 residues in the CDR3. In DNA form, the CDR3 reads TGCAGCGTTGAGGAATCTGGGGCCAACGTCCTGACTTTC. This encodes CSVEESGANVLTF.

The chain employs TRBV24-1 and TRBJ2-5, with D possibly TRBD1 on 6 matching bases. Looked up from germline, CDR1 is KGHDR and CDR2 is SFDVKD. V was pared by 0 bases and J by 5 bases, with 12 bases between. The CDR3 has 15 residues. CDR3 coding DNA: TGTGCCACCAGTGATTTGGTTGGGGGCCTGGAGACCCAGTACTTC. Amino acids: CATSDLVGGLETQYF.

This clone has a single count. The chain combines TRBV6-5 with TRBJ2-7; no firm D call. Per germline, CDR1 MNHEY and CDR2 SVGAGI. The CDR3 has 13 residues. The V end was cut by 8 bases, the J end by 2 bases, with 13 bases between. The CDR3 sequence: CASGQSPAYEQYF. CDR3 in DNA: TGTGCCAGCGGCCAGAGTCCAGCCTACGAGCAGTACTTC.

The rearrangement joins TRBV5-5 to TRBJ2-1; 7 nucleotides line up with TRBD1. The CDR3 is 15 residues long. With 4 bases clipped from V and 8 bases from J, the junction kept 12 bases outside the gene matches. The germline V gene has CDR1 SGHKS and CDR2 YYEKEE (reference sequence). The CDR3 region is CASSPGTELRDEQFF. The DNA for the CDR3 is TGTGCCAGCAGCCCAGGGACAGAGCTCCGTGATGAGCAGTTCTTC.

CDR3 DNA: TGTGCCAGCAGTCGGACAGGAGTTCCCTATGGCTACACCTTC. This encodes CASSRTGVPYGYTF. The chain has TRBV6-5 and TRBJ1-2; 7 bases are a match to TRBD1. The V segment lost 5 bases and the J segment 4 bases; nucleotides outside the gene matches: 7. CDR1 and CDR2 from the germline V gene are MNHEY and SVGAGI. This CDR3 comprises 14 residues.

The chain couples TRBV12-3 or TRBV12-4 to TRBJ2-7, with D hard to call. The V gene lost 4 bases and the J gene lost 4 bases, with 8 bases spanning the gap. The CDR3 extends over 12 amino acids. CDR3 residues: CASSWTPYEQYF. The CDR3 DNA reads TGTGCCAGCAGTTGGACGCCATACGAGCAGTACTTC.

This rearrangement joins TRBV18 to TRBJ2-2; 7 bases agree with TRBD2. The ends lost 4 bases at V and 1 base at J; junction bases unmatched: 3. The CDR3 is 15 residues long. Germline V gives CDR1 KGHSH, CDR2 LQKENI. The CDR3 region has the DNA TGTGCCAGCTCACTAGCGGGTGAGAACACCGGGGAGCTGTTTTTT. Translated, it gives CASSLAGENTGELFF.

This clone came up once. The CDR3 is CASSLGPFQYF. Written as DNA, the CDR3 is TGTGCCAGCAGTTTAGGACCTTTTCAGTACTTC. The chain uses TRBV12-3 or TRBV12-4 and TRBJ2-4, with D hard to call. The CDR3 extends over 11 amino acids. V was shortened by 1 base and J by 11 bases, with 6 bases between the two germline ends.

DNA of the CDR3: TGTGCCAGCAGCCACACGACAGGGGTCGGAAACACCATATATTTT. It yields the protein CASSHTTGVGNTIYF. The chain is built from TRBV3-1 (or the pseudogene TRBV3-2) and TRBJ1-3; 8 positions match TRBD1. V shed 3 bases, J shed 4 bases, and the junction held 5 bases outside the gene matches. Per the germline V gene, CDR1 is LGHDT and CDR2 is YNNKEL (reference sequence). The CDR3 has 15 residues.

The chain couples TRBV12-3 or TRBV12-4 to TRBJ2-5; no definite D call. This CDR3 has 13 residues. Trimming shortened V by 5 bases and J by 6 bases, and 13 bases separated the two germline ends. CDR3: CASSGLGGQTQYF. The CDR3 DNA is TGTGCCAGCAGTGGCCTGGGTGGACAGACCCAGTACTTC.

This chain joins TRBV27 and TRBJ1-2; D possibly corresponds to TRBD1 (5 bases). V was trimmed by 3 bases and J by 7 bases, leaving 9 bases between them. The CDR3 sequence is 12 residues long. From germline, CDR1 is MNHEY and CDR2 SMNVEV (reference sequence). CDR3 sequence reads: CASSFPGGGYTF. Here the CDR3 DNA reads TGTGCCAGCAGTTTCCCGGGGGGTGGCTACACCTTC.

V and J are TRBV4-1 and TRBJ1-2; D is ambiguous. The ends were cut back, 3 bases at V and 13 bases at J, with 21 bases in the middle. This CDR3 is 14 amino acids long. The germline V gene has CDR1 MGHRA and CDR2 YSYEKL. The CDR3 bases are TGCGCCAGCAGCCATCCCCCCAGCTCGGGCCGGGGCACCTTC. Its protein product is CASSHPPSSGRGTF.

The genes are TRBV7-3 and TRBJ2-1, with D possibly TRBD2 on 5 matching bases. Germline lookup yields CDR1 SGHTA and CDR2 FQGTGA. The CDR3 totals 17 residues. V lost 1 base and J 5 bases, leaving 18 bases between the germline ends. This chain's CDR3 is CASSLISRRGQNNEQFF. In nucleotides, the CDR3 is TGTGCCAGCAGCTTAATAAGCAGGAGAGGGCAGAACAATGAGCAGTTCTTC.

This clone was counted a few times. The CDR3 loop is CAISAVRTNTGELFF. Here the CDR3 DNA reads TGTGCCATCAGTGCAGTCAGGACGAACACCGGGGAGCTGTTTTTT. The V gene is TRBV10-3, the J gene TRBJ2-2; no clear D gene. The CDR3 has 15 residues. V was clipped by 4 bases and J by 0 bases, with 9 bases between them. CDR1 and CDR2 (germline): ENHRY, SYGVKD.

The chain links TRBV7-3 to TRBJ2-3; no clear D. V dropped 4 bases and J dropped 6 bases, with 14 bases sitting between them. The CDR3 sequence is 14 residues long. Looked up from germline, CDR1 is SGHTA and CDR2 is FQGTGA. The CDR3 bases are TGTGCCAGCAGCTCAAGAGGTGTCGGGGATACGCAGTATTTT. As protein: CASSSRGVGDTQYF.